Listed below are T cell receptor beta chains from one sample, sequenced in a study of T cells after posttransplantation cyclophosphamide. This table comes from immunoSEQ multiplex PCR, and its TCRdb copy is limited to in-frame clones, with some not included. Observed in the sample are some 8,100 clones, none of them singletons. The sequenced sample was PBMCs, obtained after allogeneic stem cell transplant with posttransplant cyclophosphamide. These receptors were obtained from a female patient aged 45-60 years who received an allogeneic stem cell transplant from a related donor, was CMV-positive, and had no GVHD. The T cells may come from the graft donor. Each CDR3 is given with its conserved first and last residue. D genes are given only for firm matches. Expanded clones get a size class; other rows say once, few or many, or leave the size out.

j_gene	abundance	v_gene	d_gene	CDR3nt	CDR3aa
TRBJ2-2	NA	TRBV28	NA	TGTGCCAGCAGGTCACCCCAGGCGGGGACGAACACCGGGGAGCTGTTTTTT	CASRSPQAGTNTGELFF
TRBJ1-1	many	TRBV18	TRBD1	TGTGCCAGCTCACCATCGGAGGGGGCATGGAACACTGAAGCTTTCTTT	CASSPSEGAWNTEAFF
TRBJ1-1	many	TRBV9	TRBD1	TGTGCCAGCAGCGTATCAGGGGGCAACACTGAAGCTTTCTTT	CASSVSGGNTEAFF
TRBJ1-1	many	TRBV6-1	NA	TGTGCCAGCAGGCAGGGGTTGAACACTGAAGCTTTCTTT	CASRQGLNTEAFF
TRBJ1-1	many	TRBV4-1	NA	TGCGCCAGCAGCCAAGGGCCGATGAACACTGAAGCTTTCTTT	CASSQGPMNTEAFF
TRBJ1-2	many	TRBV6-5	NA	TGTGCCAGCAGTTACATGGGCAGGGACTTTGGCTACACCTTC	CASSYMGRDFGYTF
TRBJ1-1	many	TRBV6-5	TRBD1	TGTGCCAGCAGTTACTCACCAGGGGGCGCGCGGGAAGCTTTCTTT	CASSYSPGGAREAFF
TRBJ1-1	many	TRBV9	NA	TGTGCCAGCAGCGTAGGGTCAAGCACGAACACTGAAGCTTTCTTT	CASSVGSSTNTEAFF
TRBJ2-7	many	TRBV5-4	NA	TGTGCCAGCAGCTTAGGAGCGTACAATACCTACGAGCAGTACTTC	CASSLGAYNTYEQYF
TRBJ2-7	few	TRBV12-3/TRBV12-4	NA	TGTGCCAGCAGTTTTGGTACGGGGGTCGGCGAGCAATACTTC	CASSFGTGVGEQYF
TRBJ2-7	many	TRBV4-3	NA	TGCGCCAGCAGCCAAGATGCCGCGGACTTCTACGAGCAGTACTTC	CASSQDAADFYEQYF
TRBJ2-3	many	TRBV27	NA	TGTGCCAGCAGTTTATCCCCTAAAGCGCTTAGCACAGATACGCAGTATTTT	CASSLSPKALSTDTQYF
TRBJ1-3	medium-sized	TRBV2	NA	TGTGCCAGCAGAGACAATCCTGGAAACACCATATATTTT	CASRDNPGNTIYF
TRBJ2-3	few	TRBV12-3/TRBV12-4	NA	TGTGCCAGCAACAGCGCGGAGGGGGCTCAACATTTT	CASNSAEGAQHF
TRBJ1-1	many	TRBV7-2	NA	TGTGCCAGCAGCGTAGGGCGGGCTCTTGAAGCTTTCTTT	CASSVGRALEAFF
TRBJ2-3	many	TRBV2	NA	TGTGCCAGCAGATTAAGTAGCGATACGCAGTATTTT	CASRLSSDTQYF
TRBJ1-1	many	TRBV6-2/TRBV6-3	NA	TGTGCCAGCAGTTCCATTTGGCAGGGGAACACTGAAGCTTTCTTT	CASSSIWQGNTEAFF
TRBJ2-7	many	TRBV12-3/TRBV12-4	TRBD1	TGTGCCAGCAGTTTAGGGGACAGGAGTTACGAGCAGTACTTC	CASSLGDRSYEQYF
TRBJ1-5	medium-sized	TRBV10-3	TRBD1	TGTGCCATCAGCCCCTCAGGGGGCCCTCAGCCCCAGCATTTT	CAISPSGGPQPQHF
TRBJ2-4	many	TRBV6-5	NA	TGTGCCAGCAGTTACTCGATTGGTCAGGGGAGGGACATTCAGTACTTC	CASSYSIGQGRDIQYF
TRBJ2-3	many	TRBV2	NA	TGTGCCAGCAGCGGTCGGGTTAGTGCAGATACGCAGTATTTT	CASSGRVSADTQYF
TRBJ2-3	NA	TRBV11-2	TRBD1	TGTGCCAGCAGTCGATTATATGGGACAGGGCTGGATCCGCAGTATTTT	CASSRLYGTGLDPQYF
TRBJ1-5	NA	TRBV30	NA	TGTGCCTGGAGTGGGGGCCTCCAGACCCAGCCCCAGCATTTT	CAWSGGLQTQPQHF
TRBJ2-7	medium-sized	TRBV12-3/TRBV12-4	NA	TGTGCCAGCACAACCGGGGTGTCGGACGAGCAGTACTTC	CASTTGVSDEQYF
TRBJ2-1	many	TRBV15	NA	TGTGCCACCAGCAGGTTAAATGAGCAGTTCTTC	CATSRLNEQFF
TRBJ2-3	many	TRBV5-1	NA	TGCGCCAGCAGCCCGCGGACAGCGGCCCTCAGCACAGATACGCAGTATTTT	CASSPRTAALSTDTQYF
TRBJ1-2	many	TRBV28	TRBD1	TGTGCCAGCAGTTTAGTGTCGGAGGGGGCCGGCTACACCTTC	CASSLVSEGAGYTF
TRBJ2-3	many	TRBV6-2/TRBV6-3	TRBD2	TGTGCCAGCAGCGAGAAAGCGGGAGTCTTGACAGATACGCAGTATTTT	CASSEKAGVLTDTQYF